The 23 T cell receptor beta chains below come from one sample, sequenced in a study of OX40 agonist ivuxolimab in advanced cancers. Sequencing used immunoSEQ multiplex PCR; TCRdb keeps in-frame clones, though not all of them. The table has approximately 18,000 clones, roughly nine tenths seen once; the top ten hold about 15%. Sample: CD4+ or CD8+ T cells sorted from blood, taken in a trial of the OX40 agonist ivuxolimab. These receptors originate from an adult with an advanced solid tumor such as melanoma, head and neck, liver or kidney cancer.

V gene TRBV7-9 combines with J gene TRBJ1-2, with a tentative D call TRBD1 (5 bases). Trimming took 5 bases from V and 3 from J, leaving 10 bases between them. The CDR3 is made up of 13 amino acids. CDR1 is SEHNR and CDR2 is FQNEAQ in the germline V gene (reference sequence). The CDR3 bases are TGTGCCAGCAGCCCCGACAGCCACTATGGCTACACCTTC. Its translation is CASSPDSHYGYTF.

The genes are TRBV25-1 and TRBJ2-1; D is perhaps TRBD1 (6 bases). V lost 5 bases and J 5 bases, leaving 13 bases between the germline ends. Germline values: CDR1 MGHDK, CDR2 SYGVNS. This CDR3 contains 14 residues. For the CDR3, the DNA is TGTGCCAGCAGTAGTTTTCAGGGGAACAATGAGCAGTTCTTC. It codes for CASSSFQGNNEQFF.

The chain joins TRBV2 to TRBJ2-3, with no clear D. V was pared by 3 bases and J by 5 bases, with 12 bases between. The CDR3 sequence is 14 residues long. Germline CDR1 reads SNHLY; CDR2 reads FYNNEI. CDR3 in DNA: TGTGCCAGCAGTGAGGACCTGGAGTTAGATACGCAGTATTTT. Amino acid sequence: CASSEDLELDTQYF.

V gene TRBV19 combines with J gene TRBJ2-1; tentatively, D is TRBD2 (5 bases). Germline CDR1 is LNHDA and CDR2 is SQIVND (reference sequence). The CDR3 contains 15 residues. V was cut by 6 bases and J by 0 bases, with 12 bases left in between. The CDR3 reads CASSPRASSYNEQFF. The CDR3, as DNA: TGTGCCAGTAGCCCGCGGGCCTCCTCCTACAATGAGCAGTTCTTC. Using reference TRBV19 and TRBJ2-1 for the parts outside the CDR3, the full variable domain is DGGITQSPKYLFRKEGQNVTLSCEQNLNHDAMYWYRQDPGQGLRLIYYSQIVNDFQKGDIAEGYSVSREKKESFPLTVTSAQKNPTAFYLCASSPRASSYNEQFFGPGTRLTVL.

This sequence joins TRBV6-4 and TRBJ1-2; D is undetermined. The CDR3 runs to 12 residues. Trimming pared 5 bases from V and 4 bases from J, leaving 8 bases between. Germline values: CDR1 MRHNA, CDR2 SNTAGT. The CDR3 here is CASSYGRYGYTF. The CDR3, as DNA: TGTGCCAGCAGTTACGGGCGCTATGGCTACACCTTC.

This rearrangement joins TRBV12-2 to TRBJ1-5; the table calls TRBD1, which could not be checked here. TRBV12-2 is listed as a pseudogene. This CDR3 region has 15 residues. The CDR3 is CASRYAREIHQPQHF. The CDR3 DNA follows: TGTGCAAGTCGCTACGCCAGGGAAATCCATCAGCCCCAGCATTTT.

The gene calls are TRBV6-5 and TRBJ2-7, with D perhaps given as TRBD1 or TRBD2 (5 bases each). Germline values: CDR1 MNHEY, CDR2 SVGAGI. V was shortened by 0 bases and J by 7 bases, with 10 bases between the two germline ends. This CDR3 comprises 13 residues. In DNA, the CDR3 is TGTGCCAGCAGTTACTCAGGGACCCGGGAGCAGTACTTC. Protein sequence: CASSYSGTREQYF.

The CDR3 is CASTGQPSDTQYF. As DNA, the CDR3 is TGCGCCAGCACCGGACAGCCCTCAGATACGCAGTATTTT. The chain uses TRBV5-1 and TRBJ2-3; possibly TRBD1 for D (6 bases). Trimming stripped 6 bases from V and 4 bases from J, with 12 bases between. Per the germline V gene, CDR1 is SGHRS and CDR2 is YFSETQ. This CDR3 is 13 amino acids long.

The V gene is TRBV18, the J gene TRBJ2-7, with TRBD2 matching over 7 bases. CDR3 length: 16 residues. Germline V gene sequence: CDR1 KGHSH, CDR2 LQKENI. After removal of 6 bases from V and 0 bases from J, the junction contained 11 bases not matched to a gene. The CDR3 region is CASSPPGRGSSYEQYF. As DNA, the CDR3 is TGTGCCAGCTCCCCTCCAGGGCGGGGGTCCTCCTACGAGCAGTACTTC. The full variable domain, completed using reference TRBV18 and TRBJ2-7, is NAGVMQNPRHLVRRRGQEARLRCSPMKGHSHVYWYRQLPEEGLKFMVYLQKENIIDESGMPKERFSAEFPKEGPSILRIQQVVRGDSAAYFCASSPPGRGSSYEQYFGPGTRLTVT.

The chain joins TRBV4-3 to TRBJ2-2; either TRBD1 or TRBD2 may fit D (6 bases each). Germline assignment: CDR1 LGHNA and CDR2 YSLEER. Trimming took off 3 bases at V and 3 bases at J, with 14 bases between the two ends. This CDR3 has 16 residues. The CDR3 nucleotides read TGCGCCAGCAGCCAGCTCGGGGGCATAGACACCGGGGAGCTGTTTTTT. It is translated as CASSQLGGIDTGELFF.

This chain links TRBV10-3 with TRBJ2-2, with unresolved D. CDR3 length: 18 amino acids. V shed 7 bases and J shed 4 bases, with 25 bases lying between them. Germline V gene data show CDR1 as ENHRY and CDR2 as SYGVKD. The DNA of the CDR3 is TGTGCCATCACTGCCACGGGTGGCGTGGGCGGACCCACCGGGGAGCTGTTTTTT. Protein: CAITATGGVGGPTGELFF.

This chain joins TRBV4-3 and TRBJ2-1; 9 positions agree with TRBD2. V shed 1 base, J shed 5 bases, and the junction held 6 bases outside the gene matches. This CDR3 contains 16 residues. Germline-derived CDR1 and CDR2 are LGHNA and YSLEER. The chain's CDR3 is CASSQAGLAVNNEQFF. The CDR3 DNA sequence: TGCGCCAGCAGCCAAGCGGGACTAGCAGTAAACAATGAGCAGTTCTTC.

The chain combines TRBV2 with TRBJ2-2; tentative D call: TRBD2 (5 bases). Germline V gene lookup returns CDR1 SNHLY and CDR2 FYNNEI. Trimming cost V 1 base and J 5 bases, with 8 bases left between them. The CDR3 is 14 residues long. CDR3 loop: CASSEVRVTGELFF. The CDR3 coding sequence is TGTGCCAGCAGTGAAGTGAGGGTGACCGGGGAGCTGTTTTTT.

The chain is built from TRBV27 and TRBJ2-1; no definite D call. This CDR3 spans 13 amino acids. V was trimmed by 5 bases and J by 8 bases, leaving 13 bases between them. Germline CDR1 MNHEY, CDR2 SMNVEV (reference sequence). CDR3 in amino acids: CASSPGSVYEQFF. Here the CDR3 DNA reads TGTGCCAGCAGTCCCGGATCAGTCTATGAGCAGTTCTTC.

The chain joins TRBV6-5 to TRBJ1-1; the D is unclear. This CDR3 has 14 residues. V was cut by 6 bases and J by 0 bases, with 11 bases left in between. In germline, CDR1 is MNHEY, CDR2 SVGAGI. CDR3 nucleotide sequence: TGTGCCAGCAGCCGGAAGGGCGTGAACACTGAAGCTTTCTTT. As protein: CASSRKGVNTEAFF.

The chain combines TRBV4-1 with TRBJ2-2; D remains unclear. The CDR3 length is 16 residues. Looked up from germline, CDR1 is MGHRA and CDR2 is YSYEKL. Trimming stripped 0 bases from V and 0 bases from J, with 8 bases between. The CDR3 region is CASSQDEATNTGELFF. Written as DNA, the CDR3 is TGCGCCAGCAGCCAAGATGAGGCCACGAACACCGGGGAGCTGTTTTTT.

The chain is built from TRBV11-3 and TRBJ2-3, with 12 bases aligning to TRBD2. The CDR3 spans 17 residues. Germline CDR1 and CDR2: SGHNT and YENEEA. J lost 2 bases, V lost 6 bases, and 9 bases had no gene match. The CDR3 loop reads CASSGLAGSGVTDTQYF. The DNA for the CDR3 is TGTGCCAGCAGTGGACTAGCGGGATCGGGGGTCACAGATACGCAGTATTTT.

The rearrangement uses TRBV14 and TRBJ2-5; no reliable D call. Between the trimmed V and J ends, which lost 0 bases and 7 bases, there was a span of 9 bases. CDR1 is SGHDN and CDR2 is FVKESK in the germline V gene. The CDR3 consists of 13 residues. The CDR3 reads CASSQESLRTQYF. Written as DNA, the CDR3 is TGTGCCAGCAGCCAAGAGTCTCTGAGGACCCAGTACTTC.

The chain carries TRBV11-3 and TRBJ2-1, with D perhaps given as TRBD1 or TRBD2 (5 bases each). This CDR3 region has 15 residues. Germline V gene lookup returns CDR1 SGHNT and CDR2 YENEEA. The V end lost 0 bases, the J end lost 3 bases, and 9 bases lay between the germline ends. CDR3 region: CASSLDGGSYNEQFF. The CDR3, as DNA: TGTGCCAGCAGCTTAGATGGGGGAAGCTACAATGAGCAGTTCTTC.

This clone was seen only a few times. The chain joins TRBV19 to TRBJ2-3; unclear D gene. The ends were cut back, 6 bases at V and 0 bases at J, with 7 bases in the middle. Per germline, CDR1 LNHDA and CDR2 SQIVND (reference sequence). The CDR3 has 13 amino acids. CDR3 sequence: CASSPDSTDTQYF. The CDR3, as DNA: TGTGCCAGTAGCCCGGACAGCACAGATACGCAGTATTTT.

This chain uses TRBV14 with TRBJ2-5, with D tentatively TRBD2 (5 bases). The CDR3 length is 13 residues. Germline V gene data show CDR1 as SGHDN and CDR2 as FVKESK. V shed 5 bases and J shed 1 base, with 8 bases lying between them. In nucleotides, the CDR3 is TGTGCCAGCAGCTCGGAGGTCCAAGAGACCCAGTACTTC. As protein: CASSSEVQETQYF.

The chain carries TRBV7-8 and TRBJ2-7, with 10 nucleotides matching TRBD2. Germline values: CDR1 SGHVS, CDR2 FQNEAQ. J was trimmed by 4 bases and V by 3 bases; bases with no gene match: 15. The CDR3 loop spans 18 amino acids. The chain's CDR3 is CASSLTSAGLADLYEQYF. In DNA form, the CDR3 reads TGTGCCAGCAGCTTGACGTCGGCCGGACTAGCGGACTTGTACGAGCAGTACTTC.

The rearrangement uses TRBV7-2 and TRBJ2-1; D not resolved. Per germline, CDR1 SGHTA and CDR2 FQGNSA. Trimming pared 1 base from V and 5 bases from J, leaving 6 bases between. This CDR3 is built from 13 residues. This CDR3 reads CASSLGKDNEQFF. The CDR3, as DNA: TGTGCCAGCAGCTTAGGAAAAGACAATGAGCAGTTCTTC.